A single sample gave rise to the 24 T cell receptor beta chains below, sequenced in a study of blood T cell repertoires in COVID-19. Some clones are missing from TCRdb's copy, which holds only in-frame ones; the method was immunoSEQ multiplex PCR. The data contain just over 300,000 clones, 89% of them seen just once; the ten biggest clones take up about 9.5%. The sample taken for sequencing was PBMCs or T cells enriched from blood (not recorded which). The source of these receptors is a woman in her 40s who had recovered from COVID-19.

The chain carries TRBV7-3 and TRBJ2-1; 12 bases line up with TRBD2. The germline V gene has CDR1 SGHTA and CDR2 FQGTGA. Losses at the gene ends were 5 bases for V and 12 bases for J; bases not matched to a gene: 5. The CDR3 is 13 residues long. CDR3 DNA sequence: TGTGCCAGCAGCGCAGGACTAGCGGGGTCGCAGTTCTTC. It is translated as CASSAGLAGSQFF.

A word on this clone: In the same sample, other DNA sequences code for this CDR3. V is TRBV3-1 (or the pseudogene TRBV3-2) and J is TRBJ2-7; TRBD1 matches at 10 bases. Germline CDR1 and CDR2: LGHDT and YNNKEL (reference sequence). This CDR3 region has 15 residues. The ends lost 1 base at V and 0 bases at J; junction bases unmatched: 0. CDR3 in DNA: TGTGCCAGCAGCCAAGGACAGGGGGCCTCCTACGAGCAGTACTTC. This codes for CASSQGQGASYEQYF.

This clone was recorded once. The chain uses TRBV9 and TRBJ1-4; D gene unclear. Germline V lookup: CDR1 SGDLS, CDR2 YYNGEE. V was trimmed by 2 bases and J by 2 bases, leaving 7 bases between them. This CDR3 has 14 amino acids. The CDR3 DNA is TGTGCCAGCAGCGTTCTCTCGACTAATGAAAAACTGTTTTTT. Translating it yields CASSVLSTNEKLFF.

CDR3 bases: TGTGCCAGTAGTATGACTGAGAACACTGAAGCTTTCTTT. Translating gives CASSMTENTEAFF. This chain connects TRBV19 to TRBJ1-1; no definite D call. Germline values: CDR1 LNHDA, CDR2 SQIVND (reference sequence). The CDR3 extends over 13 amino acids. The germline V and J ends were trimmed by 3 bases and 1 base, with 6 bases remaining between them.

V is TRBV9 and J is TRBJ1-6, with TRBD1 matching over 7 bases. Germline-derived CDR1 and CDR2 are SGDLS and YYNGEE. The CDR3 length is 15 residues. J lost 4 bases, V lost 3 bases, and 4 bases had no gene match. CDR3 DNA sequence: TGTGCCAGCAGCGCCCCGGGACAGTATAATTCACCCCTCCACTTT. This translates into CASSAPGQYNSPLHF.

CDR3 loop: CAWSVPPVLFF. In DNA form, the CDR3 reads TGTGCCTGGAGTGTACCGCCAGTTCTGTTTTTT. The rearrangement uses TRBV30 and TRBJ1-4; D is unclear. The V end lost 0 bases, the J end lost 14 bases, and 10 bases lay between the germline ends. Germline V gives CDR1 GTSNPN, CDR2 SVGIG (reference sequence). The length of the CDR3 is 11 residues.

This chain links TRBV5-4 with TRBJ2-1, with D perhaps TRBD2 (5 bases). V lost 0 bases and J lost 9, with 13 bases in between. CDR1 and CDR2 from the germline V gene are SGHNT and YYREEE (reference sequence). There are 14 residues in the CDR3. The CDR3 sequence is CASSLGILVGEQFF. The CDR3 DNA sequence: TGTGCCAGCAGCTTGGGGATACTAGTTGGTGAGCAGTTCTTC. Full variable domain (remainder filled in from reference TRBV5-4 and TRBJ2-1): ETGVTQSPTHLIKTRGQQVTLRCSSQSGHNTVSWYQQALGQGPQFIFQYYREEENGRGNFPPRFSGLQFPNYSSELNVNALELDDSALYLCASSLGILVGEQFFGPGTRLTVL.

This clone was detected once. This sequence joins TRBV27 and TRBJ1-2; TRBD1 agrees at 7 bases. In germline, CDR1 is MNHEY, CDR2 SMNVEV (reference sequence). Unmatched junction bases numbered 6, after V lost 5 bases and J lost 0 bases. The CDR3 has 15 amino acids. Here the CDR3 DNA reads TGTGCCAGCAGTCATGACAGGGTTTCTAACTATGGCTACACCTTC. It is translated as CASSHDRVSNYGYTF.

The J gene is TRBJ1-3, the V gene TRBV27, with a tentative D call TRBD1 (6 bases). With 7 bases removed from V and 4 bases from J, the gap between germline ends came to 14 bases. The CDR3 extends over 14 amino acids. Germline V CDR1 and CDR2: MNHEY, SMNVEV (reference sequence). CDR3 protein: CASTDRPRGNTIYF. The CDR3 DNA sequence: TGTGCCAGCACCGACAGGCCACGAGGAAACACCATATATTTT.

This clone was detected once. V and J are TRBV12-3 or TRBV12-4 and TRBJ1-2; 9 nucleotides align to TRBD1. With V trimmed by 6 bases and J by 7 bases, 6 bases remained unmatched. CDR3 length: 13 amino acids. The CDR3 here is CASSVQGASGYTF. CDR3 DNA sequence: TGTGCCAGCAGCGTACAGGGGGCCAGTGGCTACACCTTC.

This chain connects TRBV23-1 to TRBJ1-2; D is perhaps TRBD1 (6 bases). TRBV23-1 is treated as an ORF (open reading frame) with a function not yet certain. The CDR3 is 14 residues long. Deletions cut 3 bases from V and 2 bases from J, with 10 bases between. This CDR3 reads CASSHHTGNYGYTF. The DNA of the CDR3 is TGCGCCAGCAGTCACCACACAGGGAACTATGGCTACACCTTC.

The chain is built from TRBV7-6 and TRBJ1-5, with D possibly being TRBD1 (6 bases). The length of the CDR3 is 13 residues. CDR1 SGHVS and CDR2 FNYEAQ come from the germline V gene. Trimming took off 8 bases at V and 5 bases at J, with 13 bases between the two ends. The CDR3 bases are TGTGCCAGCGGTTCTGGGACATATCAGCCCCAGCATTTT. This translates into CASGSGTYQPQHF.

The sample holds many counts of this clone. J is TRBJ2-7 and V is TRBV19; TRBD1 matches 10 bases. V shed 5 bases and J 6 bases; nucleotides not matched to a gene: 7. The CDR3 consists of 14 residues. Germline loops: CDR1 LNHDA, CDR2 SQIVND (reference sequence). The CDR3 DNA is TGTGCCAGTAGTGCCGGGACAGGGGTGTTCGAGCAGTACTTC. Protein: CASSAGTGVFEQYF.

The chain combines TRBV14 with TRBJ1-1; D gene uncertain. CDR1 and CDR2 from the germline V gene are SGHDN and FVKESK. The V end lost 5 bases, the J end lost 3 bases, and 16 bases lay between the germline ends. This CDR3 is built from 15 residues. The CDR3 spells CASSSRRRVDTEAFF. In DNA form, the CDR3 reads TGTGCCAGCAGCTCAAGGAGGAGGGTTGACACTGAAGCTTTCTTT.

The chain has TRBV4-2 and TRBJ2-1; TRBD2 agrees at 12 bases. J was trimmed by 3 bases and V by 0 bases; bases with no gene match: 0. There are 16 residues in the CDR3. Germline V gene lookup returns CDR1 LGHNA and CDR2 YNFKEQ. The CDR3 DNA follows: TGTGCCAGCAGCCAAGAGACTAGCGGGAGCTACAATGAGCAGTTCTTC. Translation gives CASSQETSGSYNEQFF.

J is TRBJ1-5 and V is TRBV12-3 or TRBV12-4; tentative D call: TRBD1 (5 bases). The CDR3 consists of 13 residues. The V gene lost 5 bases and the J gene lost 7 bases, with 12 bases spanning the gap. The CDR3 loop is CASSTSGWQPQHF. Here the CDR3 DNA reads TGTGCCAGCAGTACGTCAGGGTGGCAGCCCCAGCATTTT.

The chain has TRBV4-1 and TRBJ2-1, with TRBD1 matching 7 bases. Germline V CDR1 and CDR2: MGHRA, YSYEKL. The CDR3 loop spans 16 amino acids. With 3 bases clipped from V and 3 bases from J, the junction kept 8 bases outside the gene matches. The CDR3 is CASSHTPGTVYNEQFF. CDR3 bases: TGCGCCAGCAGCCATACGCCCGGGACAGTCTACAATGAGCAGTTCTTC.

The rearrangement joins TRBV16 to TRBJ2-7; D perhaps matches TRBD2 (6 bases). The germline V gene has CDR1 KGHSY and CDR2 FQNENV. The CDR3 contains 16 residues. Trimming left V 1 base short and J 0 bases short, with 13 bases between. The CDR3 is CASSQLGDSRSYEQYF. In nucleotides, the CDR3 is TGTGCCAGCAGCCAATTGGGGGACTCCCGCTCCTACGAGCAGTACTTC.

The rearrangement links TRBV10-3 to TRBJ1-5, with D possibly TRBD1 on 6 matching bases. This CDR3 region has 18 residues. V was pared by 4 bases and J by 2 bases, with 21 bases between. Germline V gene lookup returns CDR1 ENHRY and CDR2 SYGVKD. CDR3 region: CAISGPPGVGNGNQPQHF. The CDR3 DNA sequence: TGTGCCATCAGTGGGCCCCCAGGGGTTGGAAACGGCAATCAGCCCCAGCATTTT.

Here the CDR3 DNA reads TGCGCCAGCAGCTTCGCCCCGACAGGACCCGATAATTCACCCCTCCACTTT. This encodes CASSFAPTGPDNSPLHF. The chain uses TRBV5-1 and TRBJ1-6; D might be TRBD1 (6 bases). The CDR3 consists of 17 residues. Germline loops: CDR1 SGHRS, CDR2 YFSETQ. The V end lost 2 bases, the J end lost 5 bases, and 17 bases lay between the germline ends.

The chain carries TRBV9 and TRBJ2-1; D is perhaps TRBD2 (5 bases). Germline CDR1 SGDLS, CDR2 YYNGEE. This CDR3 is 14 amino acids long. Trimming stripped 2 bases from V and 4 bases from J, with 10 bases between. This CDR3 is CASSVRTGYNEQFF. CDR3 in DNA: TGTGCCAGCAGCGTTCGAACGGGATACAATGAGCAGTTCTTC.

This clone was counted between two and nine times. This chain's CDR3 is CASSLAGSSEQYF. The CDR3 DNA is TGTGCCAGCAGCTTAGCTGGTAGTTCCGAGCAGTACTTC. J is TRBJ2-7 and V is TRBV11-3; D not resolved. This CDR3 comprises 13 residues. V was clipped by 1 base and J by 6 bases, with 10 bases between them. Germline V gene sequence: CDR1 SGHNT, CDR2 YENEEA.

This clone has only one observation. CDR3 sequence: CASSPGVAGEQYF. CDR3 DNA sequence: TGTGCCAGCAGCCCAGGGGTAGCGGGGGAGCAGTACTTC. This chain joins TRBV9 and TRBJ2-7; 8 bases line up with TRBD2. The length of the CDR3 is 13 residues. The germline V gene has CDR1 SGDLS and CDR2 YYNGEE. The V segment lost 4 bases and the J segment 7 bases; nucleotides outside the gene matches: 7. The whole variable domain, filled in from reference TRBV9 and TRBJ2-7, reads DSGVTQTPKHLITATGQRVTLRCSPRSGDLSVYWYQQSLDQGLQFLIQYYNGEERAKGNILERFSAQQFPDLHSELNLSSLELGDSALYFCASSPGVAGEQYFGPGTRLTVT.

The DNA of the CDR3 is TGTGCCAGCAGTTGGGTAGCCAGGGGGCTGAACACTGAAGCTTTCTTT. Its translation: CASSWVARGLNTEAFF. The chain combines TRBV28 with TRBJ1-1; TRBD1 matches at 8 bases. The CDR3 totals 16 residues. V gave up 4 bases and J gave up 0 bases; unmatched junction bases: 7. The germline V gene has CDR1 MDHEN and CDR2 SYDVKM.